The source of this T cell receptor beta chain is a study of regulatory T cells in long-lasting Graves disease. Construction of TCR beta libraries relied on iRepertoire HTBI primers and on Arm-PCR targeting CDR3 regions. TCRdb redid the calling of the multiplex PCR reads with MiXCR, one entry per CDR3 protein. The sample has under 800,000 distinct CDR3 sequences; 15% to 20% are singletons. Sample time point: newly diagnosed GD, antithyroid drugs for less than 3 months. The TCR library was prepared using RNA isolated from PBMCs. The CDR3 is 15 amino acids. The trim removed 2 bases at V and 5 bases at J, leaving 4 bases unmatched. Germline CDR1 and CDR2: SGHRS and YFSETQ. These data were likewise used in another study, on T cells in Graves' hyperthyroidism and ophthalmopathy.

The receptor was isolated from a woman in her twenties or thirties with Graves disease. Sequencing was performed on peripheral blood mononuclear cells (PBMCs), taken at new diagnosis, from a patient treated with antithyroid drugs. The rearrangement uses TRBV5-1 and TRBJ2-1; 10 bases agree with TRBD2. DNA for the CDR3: TGCGCCAGCAGCTTACCTAGCGGGAGCAACAATGAGCAGTTCTTC. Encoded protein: CASSLPSGSNNEQFF. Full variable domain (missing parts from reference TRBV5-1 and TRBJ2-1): KAGVTQTPRYLIKTRGQQVTLSCSPISGHRSVSWYQQTPGQGLQFLFEYFSETQRNKGNFPGRFSGRQFSNSRSEMNVSTLELGDSALYLCASSLPSGSNNEQFFGPGTRLTVL.